This TCR beta chain was recorded in a study of cytomegalovirus exposure and HLA in healthy donors. Whole-study findings and limits: Highly shared variants forming one cluster were likely a sequencing artifact. TCR beta chains associated with HLA were, in a later analysis, more clonally expanded than equally common others. From TCR beta sequences, most subjects' HLA-A and HLA-B alleles were reportedly predicted accurately.

For this clone: The antigen is not known.

13 Jbeta primers and 60 Vbeta primers were used for the PCR. Only in-frame clones appear in the TCRdb table, and some are missing; sequencing was by immunoSEQ multiplex PCR. The repertoire consists of 75,000 to 95,000 clones, with around 77% occurring once and the leading ten covering about 3%. Germline V gene data show CDR1 as SGHVS and CDR2 as FNYEAQ. The trim removed 5 bases at V and 5 bases at J, leaving 13 bases unmatched. This CDR3 comprises 17 residues. Material for sequencing was PBMCs. This chain connects TRBV7-6 to TRBJ2-5; 11 bases match TRBD1. The receptor's source is a man aged 45 to 65 in good health and CMV-seronegative. CDR3 residues: CASSPRSGQGVNETQYF. The CDR3 DNA is TGTGCCAGCAGCCCCCGATCGGGACAGGGGGTCAATGAGACCCAGTACTTC.